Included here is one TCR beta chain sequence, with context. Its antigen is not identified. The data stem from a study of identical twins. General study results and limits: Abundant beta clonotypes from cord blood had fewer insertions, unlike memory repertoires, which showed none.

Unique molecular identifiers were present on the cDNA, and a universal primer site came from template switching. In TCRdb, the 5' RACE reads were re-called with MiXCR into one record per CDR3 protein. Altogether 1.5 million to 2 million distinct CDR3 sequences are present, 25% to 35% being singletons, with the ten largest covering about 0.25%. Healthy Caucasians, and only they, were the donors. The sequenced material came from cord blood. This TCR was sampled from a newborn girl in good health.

This CDR3 reads CSAREPRPVSNTEAFF. CDR3 DNA: TGCAGTGCTAGAGAACCCAGGCCAGTCAGCAACACTGAAGCTTTCTTT. The gene calls are TRBV20-1 and TRBJ1-1; D call uncertain. With 0 bases removed from V and 2 bases from J, the gap between germline ends came to 16 bases. Germline lookup yields CDR1 DFQATT and CDR2 SNEGSKA (reference sequence). This CDR3 has 16 residues.